This TCR beta chain originates from a study of T cell responses to AZD1222 COVID-19 vaccine. General observations from the study: Only after the peak T cell response were repertoires sampled. Variant regions that are unmutated are reportedly the target of nearly half of spike-specific TCRs.

Clones were sequenced by immunoSEQ multiplex PCR, and TCRdb holds only the in-frame ones, with some missing. Among 150,000 to 200,000 clones, approximately 90% were seen once, and the ten largest hold roughly 3.5%. On this clone: Its target is unknown.

This TCR was sampled from an adult who received the AZD1222 COVID-19 vaccine. The input for sequencing was peripheral blood, taken 28 days after the second AZD1222 dose.

CDR3 coding DNA: TGTGCCAGCAGTGAATTAGGTTGGGGGCCCAGCTCTGGAAACACCATATATTTT. Protein: CASSELGWGPSSGNTIYF. The chain carries TRBV6-1 and TRBJ1-3; tentative D call: TRBD1 (6 bases). Germline CDR1 reads MNHNS; CDR2 reads SASEGT. The CDR3 totals 18 residues. The ends were cut back, 2 bases at V and 0 bases at J, with 17 bases in the middle.